The 25 T cell receptor beta chains below all came from one sample that was sequenced in a study of blood T cells in healthy people across ages. It was with a sample-barcoded 5' primer and a J-beta primer mix that a second PCR of roughly 6 to 12 cycles was run. TCRdb passed the 5' RACE reads through MiXCR, listing each CDR3 protein once. The repertoire has hundreds of thousands of distinct CDR3 sequences, about 53% of them found once; the top ten carry approximately 40%. The material sequenced was blood. These receptors all come from a man between 60 and 75 years old in good health.

This chain joins TRBV29-1 and TRBJ2-7; no reliable D call. Trimming cost V 1 base and J 2 bases, with 9 bases left between them. The CDR3 extends over 13 amino acids. Germline V lookup: CDR1 SQVTM, CDR2 ANQGSEA. The CDR3 loop is CSVEGQRTYEQYF. DNA for the CDR3: TGCAGCGTTGAAGGCCAGAGAACCTACGAGCAGTACTTC.

The chain carries TRBV12-3 or TRBV12-4 and TRBJ2-7; 9 bases agree with TRBD1. The J segment lost 2 bases and the V segment lost 6 bases, leaving 2 bases of the junction unmatched. The CDR3 is 13 residues long. The DNA for the CDR3 is TGTGCCAGCAGACAGGGGGCCACCTACGAGCAGTACTTC. As protein: CASRQGATYEQYF.

In its sample, this clonotype was seen a few times. This chain links TRBV7-9 with TRBJ2-2; the match to TRBD1 covers 10 bases. Germline V lookup: CDR1 SEHNR, CDR2 FQNEAQ (reference sequence). The CDR3 is 17 residues long. Trimming cost V 5 bases and J 0 bases; bases outside gene matches: 6. CDR3 protein: CASSQPTGGPNTGELFF. The CDR3, as DNA: TGTGCCAGCAGCCAACCGACAGGGGGCCCGAACACCGGGGAGCTGTTTTTT. The complete variable domain, with remaining parts taken from reference TRBV7-9 and TRBJ2-2, reads DTGVSQNPRHKITKRGQNVTFRCDPISEHNRLYWYRQTLGQGPEFLTYFQNEAQLEKSRLLSDRFSAERPKGSFSTLEIQRTEQGDSAMYLCASSQPTGGPNTGELFFGEGSRLTVL.

The V and J genes are TRBV20-1 and TRBJ2-3; tentatively, D is TRBD2 (7 bases). V dropped 6 bases and J dropped 5 bases, with 24 bases sitting between them. Germline values: CDR1 DFQATT, CDR2 SNEGSKA (reference sequence). This CDR3 has 16 residues. Here the CDR3 DNA reads TGCAGTGCCAACCCCCCCGGGGGGCTAAGTGGAGATACGCAGTATTTT. It encodes CSANPPGGLSGDTQYF.

The CDR3 protein is CASSPGRGGEQYF. In nucleotides, the CDR3 is TGTGCCAGCAGCCCGGGTCGGGGCGGAGAGCAGTACTTC. The genes are TRBV12-3 or TRBV12-4 and TRBJ2-4; D possibly uses TRBD1 or TRBD2 (5 bases each). The CDR3 is 13 residues long. V was clipped by 6 bases and J by 13 bases, with 19 bases between them.

The rearrangement uses TRBV5-1 and TRBJ1-6; D perhaps matches TRBD1 (6 bases). In germline, CDR1 is SGHRS, CDR2 YFSETQ. The CDR3 sequence is 13 residues long. Between the trimmed V and J ends, which lost 1 base and 7 bases, there was a span of 6 bases. CDR3 residues: CASSLQGNSPLHF. The CDR3 nucleotides read TGCGCCAGCAGCTTGCAGGGGAATTCACCCCTCCACTTT.

This chain links TRBV7-9 with TRBJ1-2; perhaps TRBD1 as D (5 bases). The CDR3 runs to 14 residues. The germline gives CDR1 SEHNR, CDR2 FQNEAQ (reference sequence). Trimming removed 8 bases from V and 2 bases from J, with 15 bases in between. The DNA of the CDR3 is TGTGCCAGCCGGGGGGGTGGGCACAACTATGGCTACACCTTC. It is translated as CASRGGGHNYGYTF.

This clonotype was found once. This chain joins TRBV9 and TRBJ2-3; TRBD2 matches at 14 bases. The germline CDR1 and CDR2 sequences are SGDLS and YYNGEE. This CDR3 is built from 17 residues. Trimming at V came to 1 base and at J to 4 bases, leaving 5 bases not matched to a gene. The CDR3 spells CASSVLGLAGDSDTQYF. The CDR3 DNA reads TGTGCCAGCAGCGTATTGGGACTAGCGGGGGATTCAGATACGCAGTATTTT.

J is TRBJ1-5 and V is TRBV4-1; possible D gene TRBD1, 5 bases. The length of the CDR3 is 16 residues. Between the trimmed V and J ends, which lost 1 base and 2 bases, there was a span of 12 bases. In germline, CDR1 is MGHRA, CDR2 YSYEKL. The CDR3 reads CASSQAPQGRNQPQHF. The CDR3 nucleotides are TGCGCCAGCAGCCAAGCCCCCCAGGGACGCAATCAGCCCCAGCATTTT.

The chain has TRBV7-2 and TRBJ2-2; tentatively, D is TRBD1 or TRBD2 (5 bases each). V lost 0 bases and J lost 5, with 13 bases in between. The CDR3 is made up of 16 amino acids. The germline gives CDR1 SGHTA, CDR2 FQGNSA. CDR3 sequence (DNA): TGTGCCAGCAGCTTAGCGAGGGGCCCGGGGACCGGGGAGCTGTTTTTT. Protein product: CASSLARGPGTGELFF.

The chain is built from TRBV11-2 and TRBJ2-1; D remains unclear. CDR3 size: 15 residues. V was trimmed by 3 bases and J by 7 bases, leaving 16 bases between them. CDR1 SGHAT and CDR2 FQNNGV come from the germline V gene. The chain's CDR3 is CASSLYDWVKNEQFF. As DNA, the CDR3 is TGTGCCAGCAGCTTGTACGACTGGGTCAAAAATGAGCAGTTCTTC.

The chain joins TRBV4-1 to TRBJ2-5, with 13 bases identical to TRBD2. Germline assignment: CDR1 MGHRA and CDR2 YSYEKL. J was trimmed by 11 bases and V by 0 bases; bases with no gene match: 15. The CDR3 has 18 residues. The CDR3 nucleotides read TGCGCCAGCAGCCAAGATGGGACTAGCGGGACGTCCTACAATGAGCAGTACTTC. This encodes CASSQDGTSGTSYNEQYF.

The genes are TRBV5-1 and TRBJ2-3; D possibly corresponds to TRBD1 (6 bases). V lost 5 bases, J lost 0 bases, and 10 bases lay in between. This CDR3 is 14 amino acids long. Germline V gene lookup returns CDR1 SGHRS and CDR2 YFSETQ. Here the CDR3 reads CASRGQTSTDTQYF. In nucleotides, the CDR3 is TGCGCCAGCAGAGGACAGACTAGCACAGATACGCAGTATTTT. Full variable domain (outside the CDR3, taken from reference TRBV5-1 and TRBJ2-3): KAGVTQTPRYLIKTRGQQVTLSCSPISGHRSVSWYQQTPGQGLQFLFEYFSETQRNKGNFPGRFSGRQFSNSRSEMNVSTLELGDSALYLCASRGQTSTDTQYFGPGTRLTVL.

The chain links TRBV28 to TRBJ2-1, with D tentatively TRBD2 (6 bases). Near its end, the DNA agrees better with TRBJ2-7, so the J call may be wrong. CDR1 and CDR2 (germline): MDHEN, SYDVKM. The CDR3 has 12 amino acids. As DNA, the CDR3 is TGTGCCAGCAGGTTCCGGGGGTATGAGCAGTACTTC. Protein: CASRFRGYEQYF.

The genes are TRBV6-2 or TRBV6-3 and TRBJ2-3, with a tentative D call TRBD2 (5 bases). The CDR3 consists of 16 residues. V was pared by 0 bases and J by 4 bases, with 14 bases between. In germline, CDR1 is MNHEY, CDR2 SVGEGT. The CDR3 is CASSYSRGSASDTQYF. CDR3 in DNA: TGTGCCAGCAGTTACTCGCGTGGTAGCGCTTCAGATACGCAGTATTTT.

V is TRBV2 and J is TRBJ2-4, with a weak D call TRBD2 (7 bases). Germline V gene sequence: CDR1 SNHLY, CDR2 FYNNEI. This CDR3 contains 15 residues. V was shortened by 4 bases and J by 8 bases, with 18 bases between the two germline ends. CDR3: CASSVLGGPPDIQYF. The CDR3 nucleotides read TGTGCCAGCAGTGTTCTGGGGGGGCCGCCGGACATTCAGTACTTC.

Regarding this clonotype: This clone may be a read error of a much larger clone one base away. This rearrangement joins TRBV9 to TRBJ2-1; D is undetermined. This CDR3 spans 13 amino acids. The V and J ends lost 0 bases and 12 bases respectively, with 13 bases between them. Germline V gene sequence: CDR1 SGDLS, CDR2 YYNGEE. This CDR3 is CASSVGTVDVQFF. CDR3 DNA sequence: TGTGCCAGCAGCGTAGGAACCGTCGATGTGCAGTTCTTC.

As concerns this clonotype: A read error may account for a junction end that differs from germline. The V and J genes are TRBV6-4 and TRBJ1-3; TRBD1 might be the D (6 bases). Per germline, CDR1 MRHNA and CDR2 SNTAGT. The CDR3 totals 16 residues. DNA of the CDR3: TGTGCCAGCAGTTACTCTCTACAGGGCTCTGGAAACACCATATATTTT. Residues: CASSYSLQGSGNTIYF.

This clonotype appeared a few times. The chain has TRBV7-6 and TRBJ2-5, with TRBD1 as a possible D gene (6 bases). The V end was cut by 5 bases, the J end by 3 bases, with 13 bases between. Germline-derived CDR1 and CDR2 are SGHVS and FNYEAQ. The CDR3 runs to 14 residues. CDR3 amino acids: CASSVVAGEETQYF. For the CDR3, the DNA is TGTGCCAGCAGCGTAGTGGCAGGGGAAGAGACCCAGTACTTC.

Here the CDR3 reads CASSELEANWGETQYF. The CDR3 nucleotides are TGTGCCAGCAGTGAATTAGAGGCCAACTGGGGAGAGACCCAGTACTTC. The chain recombines TRBV6-1 with TRBJ2-5; D is undetermined. The CDR3 runs 16 residues. V was clipped by 2 bases and J by 4 bases, with 17 bases between them. Germline CDR1 and CDR2: MNHNS and SASEGT.

In regard to this clonotype: At one of its ends the junction is not consistent with the germline gene, which may arise from a read error. V is TRBV4-1 and J is TRBJ2-1; 10 positions agree with TRBD1. Germline V lookup: CDR1 MGHRA, CDR2 YSYEKL. This CDR3 has 20 amino acids. The CDR3 DNA follows: TGCGCCAGCAGCCAAGCCCGAGGACAGGGGGACCTGAGCTCCTACAGTGAGCAGTTCTTC. It is translated as CASSQARGQGDLSSYSEQFF.

This clonotype appeared a single time. This chain links TRBV2 with TRBJ2-2; the D is unclear. The CDR3 runs 13 residues. Trimming stripped 9 bases from V and 7 bases from J, with 15 bases between. Germline assignment: CDR1 SNHLY and CDR2 FYNNEI. This chain's CDR3 is CASDPSTSGELFF. In nucleotides, the CDR3 is TGTGCCAGTGACCCATCCACGAGCGGGGAGCTGTTTTTT.

This clonotype is a singleton in its sample. The rearrangement joins TRBV6-2 or TRBV6-3 to TRBJ1-2, with 12 bases lining up with TRBD1. Trimming cost V 6 bases and J 5 bases; bases outside gene matches: 10. The length of the CDR3 is 16 residues. Per germline, CDR1 MNHEY and CDR2 SVGEGT. The CDR3 region has the DNA TGTGCCAGCAGGGGGACAGGGGGCGATTCGTTTTATGGCTACACCTTC. Protein sequence: CASRGTGGDSFYGYTF.

The chain employs TRBV5-8 and TRBJ2-3; 11 bases align to TRBD2. V shed 4 bases, J shed 0 bases, and the junction held 10 bases outside the gene matches. The CDR3 is made up of 18 amino acids. From germline, CDR1 is SGHTS and CDR2 YDEGEE. The CDR3 is CASSGGPGLAASTDTQYF. For the CDR3, the DNA is TGTGCCAGCAGCGGCGGCCCGGGACTAGCGGCGAGCACAGATACGCAGTATTTT.

This clonotype has only a few counts. The chain carries TRBV7-2 and TRBJ2-4, with 8 bases identical to TRBD2. The DNA end lines up better with TRBJ2-5; the J call may be wrong. The germline V gene has CDR1 SGHTA and CDR2 FQGNSA. This CDR3 region has 13 residues. CDR3 sequence: CASSTQRGETQYF. CDR3 sequence (DNA): TGTGCCAGCAGCACCCAGCGGGGGGAGACCCAGTACTTC.